This T cell receptor (beta chain) was sequenced in a study of T cell responses to AZD1222 COVID-19 vaccine. Study-wide background: Second doses were pooled across both intervals (about 4 or about 12 weeks). Study-wide results and limits: Just a handful of AZD1222 recipients were seropositive at baseline. Spike-wide coverage was observed for vaccine-associated CD4 TCRs, with dominant responses at 160-218 and 743-854. White British people made up most donors, females outnumbered males, and clonal diversity was possibly underestimated.

The V gene lost 6 bases and the J gene lost 6 bases, with 12 bases spanning the gap. Germline CDR1 MNHEY, CDR2 SVGAGI. This CDR3 contains 13 residues. The repertoire was sequenced with immunoSEQ multiplex PCR; TCRdb's copy has only in-frame clones and lacks some. The sample lists 75,000 to 90,000 clones, roughly 86% occurring once. To note about this clone: No antigen is known for it.

The sequences come from peripheral blood, collected on day 0 of AZD1222 vaccination. The source of this sequence is an adult in good health. This rearrangement joins TRBV6-5 to TRBJ1-5; D uncertain. Written as DNA, the CDR3 is TGTGCCAGCAGCCTTTACCACGGTCAGCCCCAGCATTTT. Amino acids: CASSLYHGQPQHF.